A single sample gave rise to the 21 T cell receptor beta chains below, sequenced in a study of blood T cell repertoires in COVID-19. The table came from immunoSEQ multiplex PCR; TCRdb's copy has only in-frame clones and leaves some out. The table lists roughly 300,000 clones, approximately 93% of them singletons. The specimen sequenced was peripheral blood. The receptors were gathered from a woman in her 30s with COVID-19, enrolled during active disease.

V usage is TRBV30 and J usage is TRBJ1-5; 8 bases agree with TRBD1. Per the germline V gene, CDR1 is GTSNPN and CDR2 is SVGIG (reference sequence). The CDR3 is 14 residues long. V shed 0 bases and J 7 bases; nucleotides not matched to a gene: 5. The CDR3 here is CAWSVAGGEQPQHF. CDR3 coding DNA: TGTGCCTGGAGTGTAGCAGGGGGCGAACAGCCCCAGCATTTT.

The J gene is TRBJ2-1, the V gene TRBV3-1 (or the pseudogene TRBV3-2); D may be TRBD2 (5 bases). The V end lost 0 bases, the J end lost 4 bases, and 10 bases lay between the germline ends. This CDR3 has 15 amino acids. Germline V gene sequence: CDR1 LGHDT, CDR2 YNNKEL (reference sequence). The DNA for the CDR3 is TGTGCCAGCAGCCAAGACCTACTAGTTTACAATGAGCAGTTCTTC. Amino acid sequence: CASSQDLLVYNEQFF.

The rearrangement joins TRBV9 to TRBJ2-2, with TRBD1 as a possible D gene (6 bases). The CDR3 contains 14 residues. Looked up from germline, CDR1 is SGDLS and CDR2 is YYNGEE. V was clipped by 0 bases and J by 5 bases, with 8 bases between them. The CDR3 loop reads CASSVGQATGELFF. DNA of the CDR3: TGTGCCAGCAGCGTAGGACAGGCTACCGGGGAGCTGTTTTTT.

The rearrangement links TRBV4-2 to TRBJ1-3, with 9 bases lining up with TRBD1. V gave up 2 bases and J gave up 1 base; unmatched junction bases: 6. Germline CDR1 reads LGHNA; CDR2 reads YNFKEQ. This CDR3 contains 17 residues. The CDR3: CASSQPEGTGSGNTIYF. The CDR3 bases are TGTGCCAGCAGCCAACCCGAAGGGACAGGGTCTGGAAACACCATATATTTT.

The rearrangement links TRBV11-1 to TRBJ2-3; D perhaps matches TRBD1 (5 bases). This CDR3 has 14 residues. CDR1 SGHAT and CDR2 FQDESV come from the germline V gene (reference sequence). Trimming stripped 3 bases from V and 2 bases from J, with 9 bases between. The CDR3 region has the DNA TGTGCCAGCAGCTTCAGGGCTCACACAGATACGCAGTATTTT. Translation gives CASSFRAHTDTQYF.

CDR3 amino acids: CASSQEAVANTGELFF. The CDR3 DNA reads TGTGCCAGCAGCCAAGAGGCGGTAGCGAACACCGGGGAGCTGTTTTTT. The chain is built from TRBV3-1 (or the pseudogene TRBV3-2) and TRBJ2-2; no firm D call. V shed 0 bases and J shed 0 bases, with 8 bases lying between them. This CDR3 region has 16 residues. Germline V lookup: CDR1 LGHDT, CDR2 YNNKEL (reference sequence).

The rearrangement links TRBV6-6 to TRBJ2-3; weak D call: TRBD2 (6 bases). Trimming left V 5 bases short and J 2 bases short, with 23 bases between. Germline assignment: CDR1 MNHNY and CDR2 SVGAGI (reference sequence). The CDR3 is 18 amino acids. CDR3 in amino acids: CASSPDLMGEALTDTQYF. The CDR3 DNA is TGTGCCAGCAGTCCCGACCTCATGGGGGAGGCCCTCACAGATACGCAGTATTTT.

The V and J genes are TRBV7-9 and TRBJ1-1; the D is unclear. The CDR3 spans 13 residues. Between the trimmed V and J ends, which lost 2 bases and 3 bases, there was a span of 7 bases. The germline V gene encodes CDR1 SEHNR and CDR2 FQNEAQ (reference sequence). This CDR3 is CASSLSADTEAFF. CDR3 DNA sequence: TGTGCCAGCAGCTTAAGCGCAGACACTGAAGCTTTCTTT.

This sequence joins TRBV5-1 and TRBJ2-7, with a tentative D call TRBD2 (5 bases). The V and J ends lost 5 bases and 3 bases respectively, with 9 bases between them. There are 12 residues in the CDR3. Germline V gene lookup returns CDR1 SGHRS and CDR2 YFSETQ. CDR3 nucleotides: TGCGCCAGCAGTCCGGACTTCTACGAGCAGTACTTC. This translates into CASSPDFYEQYF.

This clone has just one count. The CDR3 DNA reads TGTGCCAGCAGCGGTCTAGCGCCCCTACTTTCCTACAATGAGCAGTTCTTC. Protein product: CASSGLAPLLSYNEQFF. The chain recombines TRBV5-5 with TRBJ2-1, with D perhaps matching TRBD2 (6 bases). Trimming pared 4 bases from V and 1 base from J, leaving 18 bases between. CDR3 length equals 17 residues. Germline CDR1 SGHKS, CDR2 YYEKEE (reference sequence). Looking up the rest from reference TRBV5-5 and TRBJ2-1 gives the full variable domain: DAGVTQSPTHLIKTRGQQVTLRCSPISGHKSVSWYQQVLGQGPQFIFQYYEKEERGRGNFPDRFSARQFPNYSSELNVNALLLGDSALYLCASSGLAPLLSYNEQFFGPGTRLTVL.

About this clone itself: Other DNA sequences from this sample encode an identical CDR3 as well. Here the CDR3 reads CASSLDRESPLHF. CDR3 sequence (DNA): TGTGCCAGCAGCTTAGATCGGGAGTCACCCCTCCACTTT. J is TRBJ1-6 and V is TRBV11-3; D gene uncertain. The CDR3 runs 13 residues. Per the germline V gene, CDR1 is SGHNT and CDR2 is YENEEA. Trimming pared 0 bases from V and 10 bases from J, leaving 7 bases between.

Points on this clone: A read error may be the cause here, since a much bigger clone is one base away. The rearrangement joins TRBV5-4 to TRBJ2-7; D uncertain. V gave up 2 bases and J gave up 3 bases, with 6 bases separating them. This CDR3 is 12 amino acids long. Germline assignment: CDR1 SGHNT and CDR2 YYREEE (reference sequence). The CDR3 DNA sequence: TGTGCCAGCAGCTTCTACAGCTACGAGCAGTACTTC. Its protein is CASSFYSYEQYF.

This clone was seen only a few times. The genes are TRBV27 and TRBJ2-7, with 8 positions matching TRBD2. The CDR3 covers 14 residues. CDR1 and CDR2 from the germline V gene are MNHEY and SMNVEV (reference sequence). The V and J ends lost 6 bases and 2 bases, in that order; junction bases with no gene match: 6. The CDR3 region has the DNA TGTGCCAGCAGGCCGGGAGGGAATGCCTACGAGCAGTACTTC. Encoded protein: CASRPGGNAYEQYF.

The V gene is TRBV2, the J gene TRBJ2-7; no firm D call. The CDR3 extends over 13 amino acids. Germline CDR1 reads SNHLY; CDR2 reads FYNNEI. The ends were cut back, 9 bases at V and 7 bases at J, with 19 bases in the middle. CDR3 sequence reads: CASRNQVSKEQYF. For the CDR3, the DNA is TGTGCCAGTCGGAACCAGGTCTCGAAAGAGCAGTACTTC.

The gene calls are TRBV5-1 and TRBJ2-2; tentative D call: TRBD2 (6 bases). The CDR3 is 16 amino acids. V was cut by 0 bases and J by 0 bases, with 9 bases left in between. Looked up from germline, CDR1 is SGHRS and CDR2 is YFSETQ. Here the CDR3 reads CASSLVVAANTGELFF. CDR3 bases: TGCGCCAGCAGCTTGGTTGTAGCGGCGAACACCGGGGAGCTGTTTTTT.

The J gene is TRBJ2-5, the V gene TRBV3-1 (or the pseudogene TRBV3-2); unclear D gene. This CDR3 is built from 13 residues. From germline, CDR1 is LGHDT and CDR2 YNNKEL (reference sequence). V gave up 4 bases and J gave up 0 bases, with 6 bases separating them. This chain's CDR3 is CASSPLYQETQYF. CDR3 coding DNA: TGTGCCAGCAGCCCCCTGTACCAAGAGACCCAGTACTTC.

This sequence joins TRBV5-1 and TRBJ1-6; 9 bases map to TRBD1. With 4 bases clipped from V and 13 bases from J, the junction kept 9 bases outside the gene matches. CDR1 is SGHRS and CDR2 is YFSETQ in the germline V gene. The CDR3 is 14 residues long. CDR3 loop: CASSPGQGTSPLHF. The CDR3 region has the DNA TGCGCCAGCAGCCCTGGACAGGGGACATCTCCCCTCCACTTT. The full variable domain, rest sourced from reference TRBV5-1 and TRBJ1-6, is KAGVTQTPRYLIKTRGQQVTLSCSPISGHRSVSWYQQTPGQGLQFLFEYFSETQRNKGNFPGRFSGRQFSNSRSEMNVSTLELGDSALYLCASSPGQGTSPLHFGNGTRLTVT.

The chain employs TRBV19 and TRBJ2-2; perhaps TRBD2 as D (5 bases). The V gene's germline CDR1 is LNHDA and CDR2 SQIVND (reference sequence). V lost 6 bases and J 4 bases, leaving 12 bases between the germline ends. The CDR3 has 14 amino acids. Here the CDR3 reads CASRKREGTGELFF. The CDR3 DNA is TGTGCCAGTAGAAAGAGGGAAGGCACCGGGGAGCTGTTTTTT.

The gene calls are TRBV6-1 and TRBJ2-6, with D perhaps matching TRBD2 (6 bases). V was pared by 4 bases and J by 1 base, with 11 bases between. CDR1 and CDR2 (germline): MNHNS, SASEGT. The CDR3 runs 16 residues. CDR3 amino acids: CASSAGGSSGANVLTF. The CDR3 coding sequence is TGTGCCAGCAGTGCTGGAGGGTCTTCTGGGGCCAACGTCCTGACTTTC.

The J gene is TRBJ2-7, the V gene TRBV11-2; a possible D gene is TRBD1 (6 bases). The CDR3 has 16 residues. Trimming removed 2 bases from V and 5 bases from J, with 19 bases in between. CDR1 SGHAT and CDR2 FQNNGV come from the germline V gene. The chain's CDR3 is CASSLSAGGGFHEQYF. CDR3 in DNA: TGTGCCAGCAGCTTATCCGCAGGTGGGGGCTTCCACGAGCAGTACTTC. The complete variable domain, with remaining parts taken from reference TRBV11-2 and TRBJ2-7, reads EAGVAQSPRYKIIEKRQSVAFWCNPISGHATLYWYQQILGQGPKLLIQFQNNGVVDDSQLPKDRFSAERLKGVDSTLKIQPAKLEDSAVYLCASSLSAGGGFHEQYFGPGTRLTVT.

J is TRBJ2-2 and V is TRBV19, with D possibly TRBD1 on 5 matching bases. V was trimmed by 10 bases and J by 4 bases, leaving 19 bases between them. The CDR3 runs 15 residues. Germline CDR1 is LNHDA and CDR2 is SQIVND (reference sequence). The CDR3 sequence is CATAPDGASTGELFF. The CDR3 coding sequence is TGTGCCACTGCCCCTGATGGGGCGAGCACCGGGGAGCTGTTTTTT.